This TCR delta chain was profiled in a study of delta chain sequences of gamma delta T cells (dated by TCRdb to the late 2010s). Receptors were amplified or captured by 5' RACE. TCRdb lists the instrument as Illumina MiSeq. Via CATT, TCRdb reprocessed the public reads, and rows with identical DNA were then joined. This sample is represented by 700 to 950 delta-chain clones; about 18% of them were singletons. The top ten constitute 45% to 50% of the sample. This clone is judged large (0.1 to 1%). Its antigen is not yet known. No base qualities exist here, and no much larger clone lies one base off it. The clonotype was recovered from a human donor in good health. Sequenced input: either unsorted cells or a sorted T cell fraction (not recorded which).

The CDR3 protein is CACDTLAHWGTTDKLIF. Read as DNA, the sequence is TGTGCCTGTGACACGCTCGCCCACTGGGGGACCACCGATAAACTCATCTTT. The chain was built from TRDV2 and TRDJ1; TRDD3 lines up with 9 middle nucleotides. The germline V gene provides CDR1 GEAIGNYY and CDR2 EKD. Germline trimming amounts to 1 base on V and 1 base on J, with 9 as the count of junction bases outside the gene matches. The CDR3 runs 17 residues from the cysteine to the phenylalanine. Only the CDR3 portion is preserved as DNA: 51 bases, with reading frame beginning at the first base.